The 21 T cell receptor beta chains listed next were all sequenced from one sample in a study of CD4+ T cells in melanoma. This table comes from immunoSEQ multiplex PCR, and its TCRdb copy is limited to in-frame clones, with some not included. The data show 9,100 or so clones, about 73% seen once. The sequenced sample consisted of tumor tissue. These receptors all come from a human donor with melanoma.

The chain employs TRBV29-1 and TRBJ1-2, with unresolved D. Germline V gives CDR1 SQVTM, CDR2 ANQGSEA. Trimming stripped 2 bases from V and 8 bases from J, with 12 bases between. There are 12 residues in the CDR3. CDR3 region: CSVEPPAGGYTF. The CDR3 bases are TGCAGCGTTGAACCCCCTGCTGGAGGCTACACCTTC.

In its sample, this clone was seen once. The gene calls are TRBV2 and TRBJ1-6; D is undetermined. The germline CDR1 and CDR2 sequences are SNHLY and FYNNEI. The germline V and J ends were trimmed by 1 base and 11 bases, with 12 bases remaining between them. This CDR3 contains 14 residues. The CDR3 DNA sequence: TGTGCCAGCAGTGAAGGACGGGCGAGGGCACCCCTCCACTTT. It yields the protein CASSEGRARAPLHF.

The CDR3 DNA follows: TGCGCCAGCAGCCTCGGGGGACAGGCGGTTTTAAACACCATATATTTT. Translating gives CASSLGGQAVLNTIYF. The chain employs TRBV4-1 and TRBJ1-3; 8 bases line up with TRBD1. Losses at the gene ends were 4 bases for V and 6 bases for J; bases not matched to a gene: 11. The CDR3 is 16 amino acids. CDR1 and CDR2 from the germline V gene are MGHRA and YSYEKL.

In this sample, this clone is medium-sized (0.01 to 0.1%). This rearrangement joins TRBV7-6 to TRBJ1-4; the D is unclear. The ends were cut back, 5 bases at V and 2 bases at J, with 15 bases in the middle. CDR1 and CDR2 from the germline V gene are SGHVS and FNYEAQ. There are 16 residues in the CDR3. The CDR3 spells CASSPAVRGTNEKLFF. CDR3 in DNA: TGTGCCAGCAGCCCAGCCGTGAGAGGGACTAATGAAAAACTGTTTTTT.

The CDR3 loop reads CASSLGGTGPYNEQFF. CDR3 DNA sequence: TGCGCCAGCAGCTTGGGGGGGACAGGGCCCTACAATGAGCAGTTCTTC. The chain carries TRBV5-1 and TRBJ2-1, with 9 bases lining up with TRBD1. Looked up from germline, CDR1 is SGHRS and CDR2 is YFSETQ. V lost 0 bases to trimming and J lost 2 bases; unmatched junction nucleotides: 3. This CDR3 region has 16 residues.

A note on this clone: The sample carries other DNA sequences with the same CDR3. This sequence joins TRBV9 and TRBJ2-7, with D perhaps being TRBD1 or TRBD2 (5 bases each). The CDR3 length is 14 residues. V lost 0 bases and J lost 3, with 10 bases in between. Germline V gene lookup returns CDR1 SGDLS and CDR2 YYNGEE. The CDR3 sequence: CASSVAAGSYEQYF. The CDR3 DNA reads TGTGCCAGCAGCGTAGCCGCAGGGAGCTACGAGCAGTACTTC. The complete variable domain, with remaining parts taken from reference TRBV9 and TRBJ2-7, reads DSGVTQTPKHLITATGQRVTLRCSPRSGDLSVYWYQQSLDQGLQFLIQYYNGEERAKGNILERFSAQQFPDLHSELNLSSLELGDSALYFCASSVAAGSYEQYFGPGTRLTVT.

V and J are TRBV4-2 and TRBJ1-4; possibly TRBD1 for D (5 bases). Germline CDR1 is LGHNA and CDR2 is YNFKEQ. Trimming pared 4 bases from V and 4 bases from J, leaving 13 bases between. This CDR3 spans 15 amino acids. CDR3 residues: CASSRPGTDNEKLFF. Here the CDR3 DNA reads TGTGCCAGCAGCCGCCCGGGGACGGATAATGAAAAACTGTTTTTT.

By share, this clone counts as medium-sized. The rearrangement joins TRBV5-1 to TRBJ1-1; weak D call: TRBD1 (6 bases). The V end lost 0 bases, the J end lost 1 base, and 7 bases lay between the germline ends. There are 14 residues in the CDR3. CDR1 and CDR2 (germline): SGHRS, YFSETQ. The CDR3 coding sequence is TGCGCCAGCAGCTTGGAGGGACAGAACACTGAAGCTTTCTTT. It specifies CASSLEGQNTEAFF.

The J gene is TRBJ2-5, the V gene TRBV6-5; TRBD2 might be the D (7 bases). V was clipped by 0 bases and J by 4 bases, with 9 bases between them. The germline V gene encodes CDR1 MNHEY and CDR2 SVGAGI. This CDR3 contains 14 residues. CDR3 sequence: CASSYSRGGETQYF. The DNA of the CDR3 is TGTGCCAGCAGTTACTCGAGGGGGGGAGAGACCCAGTACTTC.

The chain is built from TRBV5-1 and TRBJ1-4, with a weak D call TRBD1 (6 bases). Germline values: CDR1 SGHRS, CDR2 YFSETQ. V dropped 0 bases and J dropped 4 bases, with 16 bases sitting between them. The CDR3 totals 17 residues. The CDR3 here is CASSLESGGGFNEKLFF. For the CDR3, the DNA is TGCGCCAGCAGCTTGGAGTCAGGCGGGGGCTTTAATGAAAAACTGTTTTTT.

V and J are TRBV11-2 and TRBJ2-1; tentatively, D is TRBD2 (5 bases). V dropped 2 bases and J dropped 13 bases, with 12 bases sitting between them. CDR1 is SGHAT, CDR2 FQNNGV, per germline. The CDR3 covers 12 residues. CDR3 loop: CASSLQWEKQFF. The CDR3 DNA reads as TGTGCCAGCAGCTTACAGTGGGAGAAACAGTTCTTC.

The J gene is TRBJ1-2, the V gene TRBV5-1, with D unresolved. This CDR3 comprises 16 residues. Germline lookup yields CDR1 SGHRS and CDR2 YFSETQ. V lost 0 bases to trimming and J lost 7 bases, with 19 bases between them. The CDR3 protein is CASSLVVGPKLGGYTF. The CDR3 region has the DNA TGCGCCAGCAGCTTGGTAGTTGGTCCAAAACTGGGTGGCTACACCTTC.

This chain uses TRBV5-6 with TRBJ2-3; 7 nucleotides align to TRBD1. The CDR3 is made up of 16 amino acids. The junction had 4 bases not matched to a gene; V was cut back by 0 bases and J by 0 bases. CDR1 is SGHDT and CDR2 is YYEEEE in the germline V gene. The CDR3 DNA reads TGTGCCAGCAGCTTGGGAGGGGGCTGGAGCACAGATACGCAGTATTTT. This encodes CASSLGGGWSTDTQYF.

The V gene is TRBV10-3, the J gene TRBJ2-2; no reliable D call. The V gene lost 8 bases and the J gene lost 1 base, with 8 bases spanning the gap. The CDR3 loop spans 13 amino acids. Germline values: CDR1 ENHRY, CDR2 SYGVKD. As DNA, the CDR3 is TGTGCCATCGGGCGACAGAACACCGGGGAGCTGTTTTTT. Translating it yields CAIGRQNTGELFF.

This chain joins TRBV27 and TRBJ2-7; the D is unclear. The CDR3 has 11 residues. V gave up 10 bases and J gave up 6 bases, with 13 bases separating them. Germline-derived CDR1 and CDR2 are MNHEY and SMNVEV (reference sequence). The CDR3 loop reads CATERGSEQYF. CDR3 coding DNA: TGTGCCACCGAGAGAGGCAGCGAGCAGTACTTC.

This clone was detected a few times. The V gene is TRBV23-1, the J gene TRBJ2-4; D possibly corresponds to TRBD1 (5 bases). TRBV23-1 falls under the ORF class, with uncertain function. V was shortened by 3 bases and J by 1 base, with 16 bases between the two germline ends. The CDR3 is 17 amino acids. The chain's CDR3 is CASSHHTGNLAKNIQYF. In DNA, the CDR3 is TGCGCCAGCAGTCACCATACAGGAAACCTCGCCAAAAACATTCAGTACTTC.

The chain uses TRBV4-1 and TRBJ2-1; a weak D match, TRBD2 (5 bases). Germline-derived CDR1 and CDR2 are MGHRA and YSYEKL. This CDR3 spans 14 amino acids. V was pared by 4 bases and J by 0 bases, with 7 bases between. CDR3 DNA sequence: TGCGCCAGCAGCCGGGAGATCTCCTACAATGAGCAGTTCTTC. Translating gives CASSREISYNEQFF.

This clone is large. The chain uses TRBV2 and TRBJ2-1; D is unresolved. Germline V gives CDR1 SNHLY, CDR2 FYNNEI. The V and J ends lost 3 bases and 8 bases respectively, with 11 bases between them. The CDR3 consists of 13 residues. CDR3 nucleotides: TGTGCCAGCAGTGAGTTCTTAGCATATGAGCAGTTCTTC. Translation: CASSEFLAYEQFF.

In its sample, this clone ranks as medium-sized. The chain joins TRBV29-1 to TRBJ2-7; possible D gene TRBD2, 5 bases. The germline V and J ends were trimmed by 7 bases and 11 bases, with 21 bases remaining between them. This CDR3 has 12 residues. Germline-derived CDR1 and CDR2 are SQVTM and ANQGSEA. The CDR3 region is CSASSGGGEKYF. CDR3 bases: TGCAGCGCGAGCTCTGGAGGCGGAGAGAAGTACTTC.

This chain uses TRBV6-1 with TRBJ1-1; 7 positions match TRBD1. CDR3 size: 14 residues. V gave up 5 bases and J gave up 4 bases; unmatched junction bases: 7. CDR1 and CDR2 from the germline V gene are MNHNS and SASEGT. DNA of the CDR3: TGTGCCAGCAGTAAAGGGGGCGCAAGCACTGAAGCTTTCTTT. Translation gives CASSKGGASTEAFF.

This clone appeared a single time. The chain recombines TRBV2 with TRBJ2-7, with TRBD2 matching 7 bases. The CDR3 sequence is 12 residues long. Unmatched junction bases numbered 11, after V lost 6 bases and J lost 12 bases. Germline values: CDR1 SNHLY, CDR2 FYNNEI. The CDR3 is CASRGGLTGGYF. The CDR3 coding sequence is TGTGCCAGCAGGGGCGGTCTGACGGGAGGGTACTTC. The full variable domain, its missing parts supplied by reference TRBV2 and TRBJ2-7, is EPEVTQTPSHQVTQMGQEVILRCVPISNHLYFYWYRQILGQKVEFLVSFYNNEISEKSEIFDDQFSVERPDGSNFTLKIRSTKLEDSAMYFCASRGGLTGGYFGPGTRLTVT.